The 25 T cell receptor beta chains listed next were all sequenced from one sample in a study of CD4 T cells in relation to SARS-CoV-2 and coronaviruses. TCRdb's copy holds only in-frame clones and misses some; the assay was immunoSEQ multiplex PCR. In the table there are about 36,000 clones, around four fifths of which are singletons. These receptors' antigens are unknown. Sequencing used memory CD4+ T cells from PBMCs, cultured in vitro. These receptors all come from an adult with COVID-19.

The CDR3 DNA reads TGTGCCAGCAGGAAACAGGGTCCCACAGATACGCAGTATTTT. It specifies CASRKQGPTDTQYF. J is TRBJ2-3 and V is TRBV28; tentatively, D is TRBD1 (6 bases). Trimming pared 6 bases from V and 2 bases from J, leaving 12 bases between. The CDR3 is 14 residues long. Germline V lookup: CDR1 MDHEN, CDR2 SYDVKM.

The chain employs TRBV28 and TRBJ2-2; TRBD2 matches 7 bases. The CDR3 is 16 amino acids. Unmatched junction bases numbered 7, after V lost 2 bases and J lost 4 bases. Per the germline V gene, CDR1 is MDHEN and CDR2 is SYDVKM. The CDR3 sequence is CASSLIRLASTGELFF. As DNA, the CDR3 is TGTGCCAGCAGTTTAATCAGACTAGCATCCACCGGGGAGCTGTTTTTT.

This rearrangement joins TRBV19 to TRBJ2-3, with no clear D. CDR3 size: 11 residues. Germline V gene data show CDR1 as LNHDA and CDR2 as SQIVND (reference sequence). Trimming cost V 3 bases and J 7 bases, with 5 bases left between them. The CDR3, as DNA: TGTGCCAGTAGTATTGCGAATACGCAGTATTTT. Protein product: CASSIANTQYF.

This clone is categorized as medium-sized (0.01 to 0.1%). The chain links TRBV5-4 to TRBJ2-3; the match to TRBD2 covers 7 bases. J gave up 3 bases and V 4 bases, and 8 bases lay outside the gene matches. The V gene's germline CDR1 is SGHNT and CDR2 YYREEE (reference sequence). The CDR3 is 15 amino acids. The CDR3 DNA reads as TGTGCCAGCAGCCTCGCTAGCGGTTTTACAGATACGCAGTATTTT. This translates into CASSLASGFTDTQYF. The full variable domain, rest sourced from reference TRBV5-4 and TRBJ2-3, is ETGVTQSPTHLIKTRGQQVTLRCSSQSGHNTVSWYQQALGQGPQFIFQYYREEENGRGNFPPRFSGLQFPNYSSELNVNALELDDSALYLCASSLASGFTDTQYFGPGTRLTVL.

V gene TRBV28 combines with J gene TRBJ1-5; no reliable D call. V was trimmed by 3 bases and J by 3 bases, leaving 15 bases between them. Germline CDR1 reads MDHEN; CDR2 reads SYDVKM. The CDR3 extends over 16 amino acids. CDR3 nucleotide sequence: TGTGCCAGCAGTTTGCTTCCTGATCTGGACAATCAGCCCCAGCATTTT. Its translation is CASSLLPDLDNQPQHF. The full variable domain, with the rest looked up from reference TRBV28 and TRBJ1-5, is DVKVTQSSRYLVKRTGEKVFLECVQDMDHENMFWYRQDPGLGLRLIYFSYDVKMKEKGDIPEGYSVSREKKERFSLILESASTNQTSMYLCASSLLPDLDNQPQHFGDGTRLSIL.

CDR3 sequence reads: CASSGGRLDTQYF. CDR3 coding DNA: TGTGCCAGCAGCGGCGGGCGCTTAGATACGCAGTATTTT. The J gene is TRBJ2-3, the V gene TRBV7-8; D is perhaps TRBD2 (5 bases). Germline values: CDR1 SGHVS, CDR2 FQNEAQ. The CDR3 has 13 amino acids. V lost 5 bases and J lost 5, with 11 bases in between.

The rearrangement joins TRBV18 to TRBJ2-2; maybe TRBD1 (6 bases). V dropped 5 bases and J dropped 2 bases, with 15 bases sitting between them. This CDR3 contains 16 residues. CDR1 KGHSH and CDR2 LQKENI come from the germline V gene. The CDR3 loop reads CASSTPTGVNTGELFF. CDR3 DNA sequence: TGTGCCAGCTCAACTCCGACAGGAGTCAACACCGGGGAGCTGTTTTTT.

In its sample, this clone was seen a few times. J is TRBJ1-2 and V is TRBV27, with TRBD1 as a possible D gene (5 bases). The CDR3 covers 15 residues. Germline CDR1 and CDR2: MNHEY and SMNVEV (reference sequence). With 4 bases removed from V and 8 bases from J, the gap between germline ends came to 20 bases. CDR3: CASSSSAQGRRGYTF. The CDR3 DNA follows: TGTGCCAGCAGTTCCTCCGCCCAGGGCCGTCGGGGCTACACCTTC.

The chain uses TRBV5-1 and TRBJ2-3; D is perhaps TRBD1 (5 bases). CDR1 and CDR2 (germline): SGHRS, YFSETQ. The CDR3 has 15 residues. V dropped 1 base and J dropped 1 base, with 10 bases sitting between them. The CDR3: CASSLTGEGTDTQYF. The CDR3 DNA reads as TGCGCCAGCAGCTTGACAGGTGAGGGCACAGATACGCAGTATTTT.

The CDR3 loop reads CASSPPTNTDTQYF. CDR3 DNA sequence: TGTGCCAGCTCACCACCGACTAACACAGATACGCAGTATTTT. The V gene is TRBV18, the J gene TRBJ2-3, with D possibly TRBD2 on 5 matching bases. The CDR3 runs to 14 residues. The germline V gene has CDR1 KGHSH and CDR2 LQKENI. V was pared by 0 bases and J by 2 bases, with 6 bases between.

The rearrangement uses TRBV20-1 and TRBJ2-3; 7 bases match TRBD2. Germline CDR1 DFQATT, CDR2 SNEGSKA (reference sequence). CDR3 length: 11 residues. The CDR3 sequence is CRGGNTDTQYF. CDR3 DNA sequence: TGCAGGGGGGGGAACACAGATACGCAGTATTTT.

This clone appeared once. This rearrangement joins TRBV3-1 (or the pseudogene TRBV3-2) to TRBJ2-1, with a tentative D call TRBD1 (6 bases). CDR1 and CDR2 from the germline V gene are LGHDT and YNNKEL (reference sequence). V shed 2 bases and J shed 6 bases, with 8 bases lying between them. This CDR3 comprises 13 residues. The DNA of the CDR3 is TGTGCCAGCAGCCAATCAGGGGTCAATGAGCAGTTCTTC. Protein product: CASSQSGVNEQFF.

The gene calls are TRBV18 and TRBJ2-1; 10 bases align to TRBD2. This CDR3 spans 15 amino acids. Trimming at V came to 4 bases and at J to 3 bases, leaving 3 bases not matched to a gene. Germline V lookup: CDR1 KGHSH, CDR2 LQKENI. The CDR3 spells CASSLLAGNYNEQFF. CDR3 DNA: TGTGCCAGCTCACTACTAGCGGGGAACTACAATGAGCAGTTCTTC.

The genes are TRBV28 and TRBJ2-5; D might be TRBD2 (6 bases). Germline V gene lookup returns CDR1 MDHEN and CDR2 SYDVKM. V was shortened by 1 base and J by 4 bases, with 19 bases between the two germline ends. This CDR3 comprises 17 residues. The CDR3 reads CASSLSGVGWHGETQYF. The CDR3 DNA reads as TGTGCCAGCAGTTTATCGGGGGTTGGGTGGCACGGAGAGACCCAGTACTTC.

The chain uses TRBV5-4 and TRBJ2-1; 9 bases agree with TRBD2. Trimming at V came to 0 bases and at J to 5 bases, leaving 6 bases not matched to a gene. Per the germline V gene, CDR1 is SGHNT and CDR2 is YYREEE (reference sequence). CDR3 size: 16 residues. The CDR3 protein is CASSLVSGRFNNEQFF. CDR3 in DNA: TGTGCCAGCAGCTTGGTAAGCGGGAGGTTTAACAATGAGCAGTTCTTC.

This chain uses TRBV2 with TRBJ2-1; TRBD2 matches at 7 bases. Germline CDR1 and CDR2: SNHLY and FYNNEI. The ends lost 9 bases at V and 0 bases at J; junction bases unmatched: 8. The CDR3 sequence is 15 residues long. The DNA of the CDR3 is TGTGCCAGTTTACAACTAGCGAGCTCCTACAATGAGCAGTTCTTC. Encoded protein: CASLQLASSYNEQFF.

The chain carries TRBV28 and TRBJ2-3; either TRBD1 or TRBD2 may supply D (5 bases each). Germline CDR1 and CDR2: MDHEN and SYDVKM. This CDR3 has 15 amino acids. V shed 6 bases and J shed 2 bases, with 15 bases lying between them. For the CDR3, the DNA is TGTGCCAGCAGGGGTAATCAGGGACCCACAGATACGCAGTATTTT. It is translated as CASRGNQGPTDTQYF.

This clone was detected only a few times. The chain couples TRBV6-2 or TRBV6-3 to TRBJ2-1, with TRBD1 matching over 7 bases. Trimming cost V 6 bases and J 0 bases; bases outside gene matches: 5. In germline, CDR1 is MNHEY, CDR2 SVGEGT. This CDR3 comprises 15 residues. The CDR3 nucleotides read TGTGCCAGCAGCCTACAGGGGAGCTCCTACAATGAGCAGTTCTTC. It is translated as CASSLQGSSYNEQFF.

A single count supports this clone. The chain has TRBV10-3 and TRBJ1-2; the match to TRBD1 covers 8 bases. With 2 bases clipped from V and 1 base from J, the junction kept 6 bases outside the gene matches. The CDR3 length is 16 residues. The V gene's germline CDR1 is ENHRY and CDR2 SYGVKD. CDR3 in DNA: TGTGCCATCAGTGAGAGACCGGGACAGGATAACTATGGCTACACCTTC. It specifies CAISERPGQDNYGYTF.

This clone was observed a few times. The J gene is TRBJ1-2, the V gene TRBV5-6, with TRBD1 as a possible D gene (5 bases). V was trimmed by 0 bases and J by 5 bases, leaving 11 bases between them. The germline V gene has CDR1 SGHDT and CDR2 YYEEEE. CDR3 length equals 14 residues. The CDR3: CASSLAGILYGYTF. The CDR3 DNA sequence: TGTGCCAGCAGCTTGGCAGGGATTCTTTATGGCTACACCTTC.

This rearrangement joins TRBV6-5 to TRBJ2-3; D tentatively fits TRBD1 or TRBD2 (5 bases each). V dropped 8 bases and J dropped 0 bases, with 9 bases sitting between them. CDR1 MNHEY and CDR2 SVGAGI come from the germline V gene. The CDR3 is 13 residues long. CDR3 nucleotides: TGTGCCAGCCGGGGCGGGAGCACAGATACGCAGTATTTT. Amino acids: CASRGGSTDTQYF.

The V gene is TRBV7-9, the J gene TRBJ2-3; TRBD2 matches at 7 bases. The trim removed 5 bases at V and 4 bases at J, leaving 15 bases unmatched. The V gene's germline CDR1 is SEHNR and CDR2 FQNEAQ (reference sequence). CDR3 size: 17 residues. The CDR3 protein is CASSPGGGGRYSDTQYF. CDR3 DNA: TGTGCCAGCAGCCCTGGGGGTGGCGGGAGATATTCAGATACGCAGTATTTT.

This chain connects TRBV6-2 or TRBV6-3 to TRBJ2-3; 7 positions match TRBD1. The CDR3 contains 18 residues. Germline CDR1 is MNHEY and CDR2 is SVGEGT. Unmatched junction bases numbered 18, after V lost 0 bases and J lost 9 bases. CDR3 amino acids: CASSYSFRSRTGFLTQYF. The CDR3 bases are TGTGCCAGCAGTTACTCGTTTCGATCTAGGACAGGATTTTTGACGCAGTATTTT.

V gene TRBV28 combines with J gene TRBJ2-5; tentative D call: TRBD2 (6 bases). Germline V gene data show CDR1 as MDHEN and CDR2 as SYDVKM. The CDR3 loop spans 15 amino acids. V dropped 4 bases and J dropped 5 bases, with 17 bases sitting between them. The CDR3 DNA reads TGTGCCAGCAGTTGGCCGACTAGTGGGGGGGAGACCCAGTACTTC. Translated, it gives CASSWPTSGGETQYF.

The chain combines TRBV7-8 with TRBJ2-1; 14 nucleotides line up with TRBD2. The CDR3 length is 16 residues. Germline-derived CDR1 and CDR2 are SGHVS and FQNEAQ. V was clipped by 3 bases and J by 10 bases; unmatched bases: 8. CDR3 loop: CASSFSTGLAGDEQFF. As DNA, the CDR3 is TGTGCCAGCAGCTTCTCGACGGGACTAGCGGGAGACGAGCAGTTCTTC.